This is a list of T cell receptor beta chains from one sample in a study of blood T cells in healthy people across ages. TCRdb re-derived calls from the 5' RACE reads in MiXCR, one entry per CDR3 protein. The sample records over 600,000 distinct CDR3 sequences, under 25% being singletons. The sample comprised blood. The receptor set was obtained from a man in his sixties or seventies in good health. The CDR3 runs from the conserved cysteine through the conserved F or W. A D gene is named only where the DNA matches it firmly. Clone size is stated in some rows and not others, as once, few, many or a class when expanded.

v_gene	abundance	d_gene	j_gene	CDR3nt	CDR3aa
TRBV7-2	NA	TRBD1	TRBJ2-5	TGTGCCAGCAGATCCGGACAGGGGGGACAAGAGACCCAGTACTTC	CASRSGQGGQETQYF
TRBV21-1	NA	NA	TRBJ2-5	TGTGCCAGCAGCAAAGCGTGGGGGGGAGAGACCCAGCACTTC	CASSKAWGGETQHF
TRBV4-1	NA	NA	TRBJ2-4	TGCGCCAGCAGCCAAAACAGCGGGTCCGTCATTCAGTACTTC	CASSQNSGSVIQYF
TRBV20-1	NA	NA	TRBJ2-1	TGCAGTGCTAGAGGGGGTACCAATGAGCAGTTCTTC	CSARGGTNEQFF
TRBV5-1	few	NA	TRBJ2-7	TGCGCCAGCAGCTTGAACGGGCCCGCGGCCTACGAGCAGTACTTC	CASSLNGPAAYEQYF
TRBV5-1	few	NA	TRBJ2-3	TGCGCCAGCAGCCCGGATGGACAGCCCACAGATACGCAGTATTTT	CASSPDGQPTDTQYF
TRBV6-6	NA	NA	TRBJ2-1	TGTGCCAGCACCTGGGACCGTTCCTACAATGAGCAGTTCTTC	CASTWDRSYNEQFF
TRBV12-3/TRBV12-4	NA	NA	TRBJ1-3	TGTGCCAGCAGTTTCTCGGGGGCCGGAAACACCATATATTTT	CASSFSGAGNTIYF
TRBV7-6	NA	TRBD2	TRBJ2-3	TGTGCCAGCAGCTTCCTCCAGGGGGGCTCTAGCGGGAGTAAACCAGATACGCAGTATTTT	CASSFLQGGSSGSKPDTQYF
TRBV6-5	few	TRBD1	TRBJ1-1	TGTGCCAGCAGTGCCGGGACAGGGAGTTCTGAAGCTTTCTTT	CASSAGTGSSEAFF
TRBV20-1	few	TRBD2	TRBJ2-7	TGCAGTGCTGAACCCGGGACTAGCTCCTACGAGCAGTACTTC	CSAEPGTSSYEQYF
TRBV28	NA	NA	TRBJ2-4	TGTGCCAGCAGTTTACTTACTCCGGGGGCGCGGAACATTCAGTACTTC	CASSLLTPGARNIQYF
TRBV10-3	few	NA	TRBJ2-7	TGTGCCATCAGCGTTGGAACGAACCAACGGGGGGAGCAGTACTTC	CAISVGTNQRGEQYF
TRBV20-1	NA	TRBD1	TRBJ2-7	TGCAGTGCTAGTTTGGACAGGGACGGCGAGCAGTACTTC	CSASLDRDGEQYF
TRBV12-3/TRBV12-4	NA	NA	TRBJ2-7	TGTGCCAGCAGTTTAGTGGGCGGATACGCGCAGTACTTC	CASSLVGGYAQYF
TRBV27	NA	NA	TRBJ2-3	TGTGCCAGCAGTTTATTTCGGGGTGGCACAGATACGCAGTATTTT	CASSLFRGGTDTQYF